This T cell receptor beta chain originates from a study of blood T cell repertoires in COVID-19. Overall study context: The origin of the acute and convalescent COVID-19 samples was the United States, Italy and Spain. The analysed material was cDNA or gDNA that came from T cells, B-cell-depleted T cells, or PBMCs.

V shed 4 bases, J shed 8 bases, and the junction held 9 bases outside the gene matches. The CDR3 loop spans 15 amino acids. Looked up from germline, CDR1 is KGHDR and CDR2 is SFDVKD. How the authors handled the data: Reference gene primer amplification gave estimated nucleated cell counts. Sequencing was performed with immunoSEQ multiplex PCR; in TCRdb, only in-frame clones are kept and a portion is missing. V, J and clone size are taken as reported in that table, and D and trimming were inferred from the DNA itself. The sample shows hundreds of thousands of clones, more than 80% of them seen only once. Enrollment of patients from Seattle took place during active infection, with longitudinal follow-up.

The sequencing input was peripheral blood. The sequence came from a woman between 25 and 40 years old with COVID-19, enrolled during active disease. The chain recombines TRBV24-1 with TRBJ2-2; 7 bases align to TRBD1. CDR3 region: CATSERDSTEGELFF. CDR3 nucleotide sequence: TGTGCCACCAGTGAACGGGACAGCACAGAGGGGGAGCTGTTTTTT.